The 13 T cell receptor beta chains below all came from one sample that was sequenced in a study of shared clonotypes between healthy human individuals. TCRdb keeps only in-frame clones here, not all; method: immunoSEQ multiplex PCR. Of some 1,900,000 clones in the sample, around 96% were seen once. Naive CD8 populations comprised CD45RO-negative cells positively selected for CCR7, excluding terminally differentiated effector memory CD45RA+ cells. Sequencing input: naive CD8+ T cells sorted from blood. The receptors come from a young man in good health.

The chain links TRBV4-3 to TRBJ1-1; 9 bases line up with TRBD1. CDR3 size: 16 residues. In germline, CDR1 is LGHNA, CDR2 YSLEER. The trim removed 0 bases at V and 4 bases at J, leaving 6 bases unmatched. The CDR3 protein is CASSQDGTGSFTEAFF. CDR3 nucleotide sequence: TGCGCCAGCAGCCAAGACGGGACAGGGAGTTTCACTGAAGCTTTCTTT.

V is TRBV7-2 and J is TRBJ2-3; the D is unclear. The CDR3 runs 12 residues. CDR1 is SGHTA and CDR2 is FQGNSA in the germline V gene. The V gene lost 5 bases and the J gene lost 4 bases, with 7 bases spanning the gap. The CDR3 DNA is TGTGCCAGCAGCCTCCTTTCAGATACGCAGTATTTT. Its translation: CASSLLSDTQYF.

Regarding this clone: The sample holds other DNA sequences that translate to the same CDR3. The chain uses TRBV4-1 and TRBJ2-7; possible D gene TRBD2, 6 bases. Trimming removed 3 bases from V and 2 bases from J, with 8 bases in between. This CDR3 spans 13 amino acids. Germline values: CDR1 MGHRA, CDR2 YSYEKL. The chain's CDR3 is CASSHPGAYEQYF. The CDR3 nucleotides read TGCGCCAGCAGCCACCCGGGGGCCTACGAGCAGTACTTC.

The rearrangement uses TRBV19 and TRBJ1-1; D not resolved. CDR1 and CDR2 (germline): LNHDA, SQIVND (reference sequence). The CDR3 runs 14 residues. Trimming cost V 8 bases and J 2 bases, with 15 bases left between them. The DNA of the CDR3 is TGTGCCAGTCTCCCCTACGGGGATAACACTGAAGCTTTCTTT. Its translation is CASLPYGDNTEAFF.

V gene TRBV6-1 combines with J gene TRBJ1-4, with 7 bases aligning to TRBD1. Unmatched junction bases numbered 9, after V lost 6 bases and J lost 8 bases. Germline values: CDR1 MNHNS, CDR2 SASEGT. The CDR3 consists of 14 residues. The CDR3 sequence is CASSPRQGREKLFF. CDR3 DNA: TGTGCCAGCAGCCCTAGACAGGGCAGGGAAAAACTGTTTTTT.

The chain links TRBV27 to TRBJ2-1; D not resolved. Germline CDR1 is MNHEY and CDR2 is SMNVEV (reference sequence). The CDR3 runs 13 residues. Trimming took 6 bases from V and 3 from J, leaving 9 bases between them. This CDR3 reads CASSDGSYNEQFF. CDR3 in DNA: TGTGCCAGCAGCGACGGAAGCTACAATGAGCAGTTCTTC.

A word on this clone: The same CDR3 is also encoded by other DNA sequences in this sample. V is TRBV4-1 and J is TRBJ2-7; 7 positions agree with TRBD1. V trimming: 3 bases; J trimming: 0 bases; junction bases outside the gene matches: 2. Germline values: CDR1 MGHRA, CDR2 YSYEKL. The CDR3 covers 14 residues. The CDR3 region has the DNA TGCGCCAGCAGCCACCGGGACAGCTCCTACGAGCAGTACTTC. Its protein product is CASSHRDSSYEQYF.

The chain joins TRBV4-1 to TRBJ1-4; 9 bases match TRBD1. The CDR3 runs 18 residues. V was pared by 4 bases and J by 2 bases, with 11 bases of the junction left unmatched. The germline V gene has CDR1 MGHRA and CDR2 YSYEKL. The CDR3 reads CASSLQTSGTGTNEKLFF. For the CDR3, the DNA is TGCGCCAGCAGCCTTCAAACCTCCGGGACAGGGACTAATGAAAAACTGTTTTTT.

This clone was counted only a few times. Within the sample, other DNA sequences also encode this same CDR3. CDR3: CASSPGQGSGYTF. The CDR3 DNA follows: TGCGCCAGCAGCCCGGGGCAGGGTAGTGGCTACACCTTC. The chain is built from TRBV5-1 and TRBJ1-2; perhaps TRBD1 as D (5 bases). With 4 bases removed from V and 7 bases from J, the gap between germline ends came to 14 bases. Germline-derived CDR1 and CDR2 are SGHRS and YFSETQ. The CDR3 runs to 13 residues.

The chain is built from TRBV18 and TRBJ1-1; D may be TRBD1 (5 bases). Germline CDR1 is KGHSH and CDR2 is LQKENI. Trimming shortened V by 3 bases and J by 0 bases, and 11 bases separated the two germline ends. The CDR3 contains 15 residues. CDR3 region: CASSPERGLNTEAFF. In DNA form, the CDR3 reads TGTGCCAGCTCACCCGAGAGGGGACTGAACACTGAAGCTTTCTTT. Using reference TRBV18 and TRBJ1-1 for the parts outside the CDR3, the full variable domain is NAGVMQNPRHLVRRRGQEARLRCSPMKGHSHVYWYRQLPEEGLKFMVYLQKENIIDESGMPKERFSAEFPKEGPSILRIQQVVRGDSAAYFCASSPERGLNTEAFFGQGTRLTVV.

The CDR3 sequence is CASSLNWGQGNTGELFF. As DNA, the CDR3 is TGTGCCAGCAGCTTAAATTGGGGACAGGGGAACACCGGGGAGCTGTTTTTT. The chain has TRBV7-3 and TRBJ2-2; 9 bases align to TRBD1. Germline CDR1 and CDR2: SGHTA and FQGTGA. The junction had 4 bases not matched to a gene; V was cut back by 1 base and J by 1 base. This CDR3 region has 17 residues. Filled out from reference TRBV7-3 and TRBJ2-2, the complete variable domain reads GAGVSQTPSNKVTEKGKYVELRCDPISGHTALYWYRQSLGQGPEFLIYFQGTGAADDSGLPNDRFFAVRPEGSVSTLKIQRTERGDSAVYLCASSLNWGQGNTGELFFGEGSRLTVL.

For the CDR3, the DNA is TGCGCCAGCAGCCAAGAGCGGCAGAGCTCCTACAATGAGCAGTTCTTC. As protein: CASSQERQSSYNEQFF. The chain couples TRBV4-1 to TRBJ2-1; D gene unclear. Germline loops: CDR1 MGHRA, CDR2 YSYEKL. V lost 0 bases and J lost 0, with 9 bases in between. This CDR3 is built from 16 residues.

The chain combines TRBV5-6 with TRBJ2-7, with 7 bases fitting TRBD1. Germline lookup yields CDR1 SGHDT and CDR2 YYEEEE. Germline trimming cut 7 bases from V and 4 bases from J; bases unmatched to any gene: 5. The CDR3 covers 12 residues. The CDR3 protein is CASVGGGYEQYF. The CDR3 DNA sequence: TGTGCCAGCGTAGGGGGCGGATACGAGCAGTACTTC.